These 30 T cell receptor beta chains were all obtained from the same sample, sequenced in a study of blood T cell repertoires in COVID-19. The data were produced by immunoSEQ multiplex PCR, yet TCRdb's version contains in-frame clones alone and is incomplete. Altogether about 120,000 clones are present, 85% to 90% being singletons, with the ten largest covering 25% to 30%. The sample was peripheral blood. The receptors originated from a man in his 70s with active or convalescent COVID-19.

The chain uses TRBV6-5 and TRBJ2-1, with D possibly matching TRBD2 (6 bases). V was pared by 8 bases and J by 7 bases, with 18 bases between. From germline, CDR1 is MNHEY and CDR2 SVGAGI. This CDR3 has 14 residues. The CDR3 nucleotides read TGTGCCAGCTGGGAGCGGGCGGAGGGGAATGAGCAGTTCTTC. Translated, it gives CASWERAEGNEQFF.

Here the CDR3 reads CASSLISGTGYEQYF. CDR3 coding DNA: TGTGCCAGCAGTCTTATCTCCGGGACAGGCTACGAGCAGTACTTC. The chain employs TRBV6-5 and TRBJ2-7; 8 bases agree with TRBD1. CDR1 is MNHEY and CDR2 is SVGAGI in the germline V gene. This CDR3 has 15 residues. Trimming at V came to 5 bases and at J to 3 bases, leaving 9 bases not matched to a gene.

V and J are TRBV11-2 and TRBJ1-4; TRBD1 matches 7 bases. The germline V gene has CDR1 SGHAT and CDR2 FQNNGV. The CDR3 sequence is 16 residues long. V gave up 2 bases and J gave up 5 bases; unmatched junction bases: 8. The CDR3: CASSLMRGTVNEKLFF. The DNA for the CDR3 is TGTGCCAGCAGCTTAATGAGAGGGACAGTCAATGAAAAACTGTTTTTT.

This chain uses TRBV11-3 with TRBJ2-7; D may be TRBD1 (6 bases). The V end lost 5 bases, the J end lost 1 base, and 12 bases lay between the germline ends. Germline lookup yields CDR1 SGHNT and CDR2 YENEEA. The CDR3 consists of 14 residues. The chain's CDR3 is CASSLGTLSYEQYF. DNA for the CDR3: TGTGCCAGCAGCCTGGGGACACTATCCTACGAGCAGTACTTC.

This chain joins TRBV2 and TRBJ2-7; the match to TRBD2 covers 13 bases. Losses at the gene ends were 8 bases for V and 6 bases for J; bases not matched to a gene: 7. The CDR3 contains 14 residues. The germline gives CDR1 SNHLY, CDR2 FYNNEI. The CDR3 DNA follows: TGTGCCAGCTCGACTAGCGGGAGGACGGGCGAGCAGTACTTC. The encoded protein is CASSTSGRTGEQYF.

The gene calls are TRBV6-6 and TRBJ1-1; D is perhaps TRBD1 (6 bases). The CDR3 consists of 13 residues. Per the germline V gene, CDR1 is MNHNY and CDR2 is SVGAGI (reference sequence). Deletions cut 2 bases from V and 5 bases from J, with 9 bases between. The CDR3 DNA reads TGTGCCAGCAGTTACGAAACAGGGACTGAAGCTTTCTTT. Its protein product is CASSYETGTEAFF.

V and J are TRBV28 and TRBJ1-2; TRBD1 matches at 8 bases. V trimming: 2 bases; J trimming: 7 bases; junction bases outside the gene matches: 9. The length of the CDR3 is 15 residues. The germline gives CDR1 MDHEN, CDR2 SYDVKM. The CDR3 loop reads CASSLNTPGGRGYTF. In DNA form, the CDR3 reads TGTGCCAGCAGTTTAAATACCCCAGGGGGCCGTGGCTACACCTTC.

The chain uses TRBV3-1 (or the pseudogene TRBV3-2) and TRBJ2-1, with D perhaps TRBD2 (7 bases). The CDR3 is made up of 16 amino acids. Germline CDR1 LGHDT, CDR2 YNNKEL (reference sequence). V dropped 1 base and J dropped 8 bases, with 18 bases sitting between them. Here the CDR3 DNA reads TGTGCCAGCAGCCAAGCCTATTTTGGAGGGGGGGATGAGCAGTTCTTC. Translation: CASSQAYFGGGDEQFF.

CDR3 amino acids: CASSSPAGRGDTQYF. The DNA for the CDR3 is TGTGCCAGCAGTTCTCCAGCGGGAAGGGGAGATACGCAGTATTTT. The V and J genes are TRBV27 and TRBJ2-3, with 7 bases lining up with TRBD2. V shed 4 bases, J shed 5 bases, and the junction held 9 bases outside the gene matches. The CDR3 runs to 15 residues. Germline-derived CDR1 and CDR2 are MNHEY and SMNVEV (reference sequence).

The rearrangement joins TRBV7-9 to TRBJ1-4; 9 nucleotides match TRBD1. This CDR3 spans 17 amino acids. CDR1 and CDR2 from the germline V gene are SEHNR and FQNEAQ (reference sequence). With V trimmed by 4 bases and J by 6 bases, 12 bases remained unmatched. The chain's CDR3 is CASSSGTGTNPDEKLFF. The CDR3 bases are TGTGCCAGCAGCTCCGGGACAGGGACAAACCCCGATGAAAAACTGTTTTTT.

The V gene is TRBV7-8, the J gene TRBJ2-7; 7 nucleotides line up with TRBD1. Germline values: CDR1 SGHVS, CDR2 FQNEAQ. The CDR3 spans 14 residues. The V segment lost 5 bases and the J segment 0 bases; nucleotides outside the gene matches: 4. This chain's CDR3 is CASSRGQDSYEQYF. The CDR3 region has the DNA TGTGCCAGCAGCCGTGGACAGGACTCCTACGAGCAGTACTTC.

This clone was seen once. CDR3 bases: TGTGCCAGCAGCGTAGGTAACCCGGGTTCCTACAATGAGCAGTTCTTC. This codes for CASSVGNPGSYNEQFF. The chain links TRBV9 to TRBJ2-1; D is ambiguous. This CDR3 is built from 16 residues. V was clipped by 0 bases and J by 1 base, with 11 bases between them. Germline lookup yields CDR1 SGDLS and CDR2 YYNGEE.

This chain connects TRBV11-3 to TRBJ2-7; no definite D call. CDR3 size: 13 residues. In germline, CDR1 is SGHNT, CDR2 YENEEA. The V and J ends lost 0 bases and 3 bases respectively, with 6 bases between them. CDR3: CASSLDYSYEQYF. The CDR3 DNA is TGTGCCAGCAGCTTAGATTACAGCTACGAGCAGTACTTC.

CDR3 amino acids: CSGALLARATLNEQFF. CDR3 DNA sequence: TGCAGCGGTGCGTTGTTAGCGAGGGCGACATTGAATGAGCAGTTCTTC. This sequence joins TRBV29-1 and TRBJ2-1; D perhaps matches TRBD2 (5 bases). The CDR3 sequence is 16 residues long. With 7 bases removed from V and 7 bases from J, the gap between germline ends came to 26 bases. Germline V gene data show CDR1 as SQVTM and CDR2 as ANQGSEA.

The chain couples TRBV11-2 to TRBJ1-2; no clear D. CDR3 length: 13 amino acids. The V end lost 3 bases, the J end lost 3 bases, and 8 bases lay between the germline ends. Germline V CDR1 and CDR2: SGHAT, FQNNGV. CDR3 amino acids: CASSLEAHYGYTF. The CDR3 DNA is TGTGCCAGCAGCTTGGAGGCCCACTATGGCTACACCTTC. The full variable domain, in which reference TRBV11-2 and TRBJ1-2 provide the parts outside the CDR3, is EAGVAQSPRYKIIEKRQSVAFWCNPISGHATLYWYQQILGQGPKLLIQFQNNGVVDDSQLPKDRFSAERLKGVDSTLKIQPAKLEDSAVYLCASSLEAHYGYTFGSGTRLTVV.

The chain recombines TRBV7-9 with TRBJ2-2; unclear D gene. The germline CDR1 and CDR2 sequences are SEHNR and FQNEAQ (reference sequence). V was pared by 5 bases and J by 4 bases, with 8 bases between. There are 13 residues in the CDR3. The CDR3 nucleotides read TGTGCCAGCAGCCCGGTCGGCACCGGGGAGCTGTTTTTT. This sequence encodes CASSPVGTGELFF.

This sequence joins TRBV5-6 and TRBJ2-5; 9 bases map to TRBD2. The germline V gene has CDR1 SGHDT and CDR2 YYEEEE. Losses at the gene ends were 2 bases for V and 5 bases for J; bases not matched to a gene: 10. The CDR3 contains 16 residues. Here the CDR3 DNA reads TGTGCCAGCAGCTTTTGGCTGGCGGGAGGGCCCGAGACCCAGTACTTC. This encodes CASSFWLAGGPETQYF.

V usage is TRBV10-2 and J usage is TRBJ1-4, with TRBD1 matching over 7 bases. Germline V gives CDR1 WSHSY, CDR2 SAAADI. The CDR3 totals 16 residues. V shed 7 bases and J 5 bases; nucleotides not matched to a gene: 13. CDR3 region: CASNPGWQGENEKLFF. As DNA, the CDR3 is TGCGCCAGCAACCCCGGTTGGCAGGGGGAAAATGAAAAACTGTTTTTT.

In DNA form, the CDR3 reads TGTGCCAGCAGCTTACAGGTCAATGGTAATTCACCCCTCCACTTT. It yields the protein CASSLQVNGNSPLHF. This chain connects TRBV11-2 to TRBJ1-6, with unresolved D. This CDR3 is built from 15 residues. V lost 2 bases and J lost 6, with 11 bases in between. CDR1 and CDR2 (germline): SGHAT, FQNNGV.

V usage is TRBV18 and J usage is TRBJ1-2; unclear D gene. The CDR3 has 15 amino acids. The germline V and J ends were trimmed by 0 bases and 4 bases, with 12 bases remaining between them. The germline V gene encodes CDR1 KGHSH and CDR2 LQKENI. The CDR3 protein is CASSPPPGSSYGYTF. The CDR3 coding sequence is TGTGCCAGCTCACCACCACCGGGGTCTTCCTATGGCTACACCTTC.

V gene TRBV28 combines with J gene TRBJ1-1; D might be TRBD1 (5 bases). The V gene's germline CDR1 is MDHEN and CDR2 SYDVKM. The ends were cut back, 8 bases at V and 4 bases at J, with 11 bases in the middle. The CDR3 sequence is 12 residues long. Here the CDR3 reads CASDSGSTEAFF. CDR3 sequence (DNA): TGTGCCAGCGACAGTGGTAGCACTGAAGCTTTCTTT. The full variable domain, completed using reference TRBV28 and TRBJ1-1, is DVKVTQSSRYLVKRTGEKVFLECVQDMDHENMFWYRQDPGLGLRLIYFSYDVKMKEKGDIPEGYSVSREKKERFSLILESASTNQTSMYLCASDSGSTEAFFGQGTRLTVV.

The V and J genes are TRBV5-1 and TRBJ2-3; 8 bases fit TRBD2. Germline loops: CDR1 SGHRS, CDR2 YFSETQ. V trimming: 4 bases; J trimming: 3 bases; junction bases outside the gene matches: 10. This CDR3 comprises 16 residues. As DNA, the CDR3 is TGCGCCAGCAGCCAAGGTACTAGCGGCGGGACAGATACGCAGTATTTT. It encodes CASSQGTSGGTDTQYF.

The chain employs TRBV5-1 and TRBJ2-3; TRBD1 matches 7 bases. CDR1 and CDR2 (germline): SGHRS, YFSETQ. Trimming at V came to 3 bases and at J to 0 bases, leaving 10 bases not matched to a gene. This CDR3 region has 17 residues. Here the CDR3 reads CASSWNDPGQSTDTQYF. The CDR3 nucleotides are TGCGCCAGCAGCTGGAACGACCCGGGACAGAGCACAGATACGCAGTATTTT.

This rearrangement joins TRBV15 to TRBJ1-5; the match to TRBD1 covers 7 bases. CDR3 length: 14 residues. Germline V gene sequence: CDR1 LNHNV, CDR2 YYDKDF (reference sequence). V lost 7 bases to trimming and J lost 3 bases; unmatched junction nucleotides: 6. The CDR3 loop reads CATKRGPVNQPQHF. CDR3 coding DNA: TGTGCCACCAAGAGGGGGCCCGTCAATCAGCCCCAGCATTTT. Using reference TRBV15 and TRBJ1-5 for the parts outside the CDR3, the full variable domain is DAMVIQNPRYQVTQFGKPVTLSCSQTLNHNVMYWYQQKSSQAPKLLFHYYDKDFNNEADTPDNFQSRRPNTSFCFLDIRSPGLGDTAMYLCATKRGPVNQPQHFGDGTRLSIL.

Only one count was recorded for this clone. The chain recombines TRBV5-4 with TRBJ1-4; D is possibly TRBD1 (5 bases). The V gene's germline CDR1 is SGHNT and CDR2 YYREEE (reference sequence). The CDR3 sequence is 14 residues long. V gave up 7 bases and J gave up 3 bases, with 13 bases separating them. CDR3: CASSPGGSNEKLFF. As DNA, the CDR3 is TGTGCCAGCTCCCCGGGGGGATCTAATGAAAAACTGTTTTTT. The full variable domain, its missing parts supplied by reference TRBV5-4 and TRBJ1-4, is ETGVTQSPTHLIKTRGQQVTLRCSSQSGHNTVSWYQQALGQGPQFIFQYYREEENGRGNFPPRFSGLQFPNYSSELNVNALELDDSALYLCASSPGGSNEKLFFGSGTQLSVL.

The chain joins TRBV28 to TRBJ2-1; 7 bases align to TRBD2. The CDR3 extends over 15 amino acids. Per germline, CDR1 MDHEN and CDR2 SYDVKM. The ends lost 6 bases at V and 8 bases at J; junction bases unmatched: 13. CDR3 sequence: CASRPPGLVIHEQFF. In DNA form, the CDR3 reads TGTGCCAGCAGGCCTCCCGGACTAGTAATCCATGAGCAGTTCTTC.

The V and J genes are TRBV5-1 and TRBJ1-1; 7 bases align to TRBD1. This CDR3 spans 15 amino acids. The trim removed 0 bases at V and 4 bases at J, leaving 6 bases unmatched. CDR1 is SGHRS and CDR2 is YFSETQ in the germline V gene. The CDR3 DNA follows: TGCGCCAGCAGCTTGGTTACAGGGGAAGGCACTGAAGCTTTCTTT. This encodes CASSLVTGEGTEAFF. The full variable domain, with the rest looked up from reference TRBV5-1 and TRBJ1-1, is KAGVTQTPRYLIKTRGQQVTLSCSPISGHRSVSWYQQTPGQGLQFLFEYFSETQRNKGNFPGRFSGRQFSNSRSEMNVSTLELGDSALYLCASSLVTGEGTEAFFGQGTRLTVV.

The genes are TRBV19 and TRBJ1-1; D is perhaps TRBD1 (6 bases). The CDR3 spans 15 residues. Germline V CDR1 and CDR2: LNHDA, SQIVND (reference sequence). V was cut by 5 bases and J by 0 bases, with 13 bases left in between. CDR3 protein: CASSSQGMVNTEAFF. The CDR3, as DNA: TGTGCCAGTAGTTCACAGGGTATGGTGAACACTGAAGCTTTCTTT. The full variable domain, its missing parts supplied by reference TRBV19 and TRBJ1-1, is DGGITQSPKYLFRKEGQNVTLSCEQNLNHDAMYWYRQDPGQGLRLIYYSQIVNDFQKGDIAEGYSVSREKKESFPLTVTSAQKNPTAFYLCASSSQGMVNTEAFFGQGTRLTVV.

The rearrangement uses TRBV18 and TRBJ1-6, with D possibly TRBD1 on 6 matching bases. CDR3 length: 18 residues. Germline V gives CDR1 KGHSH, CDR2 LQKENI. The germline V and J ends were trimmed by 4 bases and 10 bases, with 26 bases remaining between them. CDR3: CASSLIQGQGPSRSPLHF. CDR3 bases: TGTGCCAGCTCACTAATTCAGGGACAAGGCCCAAGTCGCTCACCCCTCCACTTT. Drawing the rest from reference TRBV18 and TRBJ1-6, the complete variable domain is NAGVMQNPRHLVRRRGQEARLRCSPMKGHSHVYWYRQLPEEGLKFMVYLQKENIIDESGMPKERFSAEFPKEGPSILRIQQVVRGDSAAYFCASSLIQGQGPSRSPLHFGNGTRLTVT.

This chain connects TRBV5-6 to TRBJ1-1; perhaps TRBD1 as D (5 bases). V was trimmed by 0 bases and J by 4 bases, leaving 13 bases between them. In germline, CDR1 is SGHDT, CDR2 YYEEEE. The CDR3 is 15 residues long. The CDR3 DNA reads TGTGCCAGCAGCTTGGGATGGGGCGGGAGCACTGAAGCTTTCTTT. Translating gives CASSLGWGGSTEAFF. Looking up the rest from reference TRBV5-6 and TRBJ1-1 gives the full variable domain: DAGVTQSPTHLIKTRGQQVTLRCSPKSGHDTVSWYQQALGQGPQFIFQYYEEEERQRGNFPDRFSGHQFPNYSSELNVNALLLGDSALYLCASSLGWGGSTEAFFGQGTRLTVV.